The next 24 T cell receptor beta chains were all read from a single sample in a study of T cell responses to AZD1222 COVID-19 vaccine. Here immunoSEQ multiplex PCR was the method, and the copy in TCRdb shows in-frame clones only, minus some. The sample includes over 150,000 clones, about nine tenths of them seen just once. This sample comprised peripheral blood, obtained on day 0 of AZD1222 vaccination. Receptors were obtained from an adult in good health.

The chain links TRBV9 to TRBJ2-3; D not resolved. This CDR3 has 14 amino acids. CDR1 is SGDLS and CDR2 is YYNGEE in the germline V gene. The germline V and J ends were trimmed by 0 bases and 6 bases, with 11 bases remaining between them. The CDR3 sequence: CASSVVPRDDTQYF. As DNA, the CDR3 is TGTGCCAGCAGCGTAGTGCCTAGGGATGATACGCAGTATTTT.

This clone was detected a few times. In nucleotides, the CDR3 is TGCAGCGTTGAGTGGGAGGGGAACATTCAGTACTTC. As protein: CSVEWEGNIQYF. This chain uses TRBV29-1 with TRBJ2-4; 7 bases map to TRBD2. Germline values: CDR1 SQVTM, CDR2 ANQGSEA. With 3 bases clipped from V and 7 bases from J, the junction kept 3 bases outside the gene matches. This CDR3 contains 12 residues.

V is TRBV24-1 and J is TRBJ2-1; 10 bases are a match to TRBD1. This CDR3 has 14 residues. The germline V gene encodes CDR1 KGHDR and CDR2 SFDVKD. The V and J ends lost 3 bases and 8 bases, in that order; junction bases with no gene match: 3. The CDR3 nucleotides are TGTGCCACCAGTGATCAGGACAGGGGGGATGAGCAGTTCTTC. Amino acid sequence: CATSDQDRGDEQFF.

The rearrangement links TRBV19 to TRBJ1-3; no definite D call. The V end lost 11 bases, the J end lost 1 base, and 6 bases lay between the germline ends. The germline V gene encodes CDR1 LNHDA and CDR2 SQIVND (reference sequence). The CDR3 is made up of 11 amino acids. The CDR3 DNA reads TGTGCCGGCGGGTCTGGAAACACCATATATTTT. Its translation: CAGGSGNTIYF.

CDR3 bases: TGTGCCAGCAGTCTAACGGGGGACAGACCTTACGAGCAGTACTTC. This gives the protein CASSLTGDRPYEQYF. The V call is TRBV27, the J call TRBJ2-7, with TRBD1 as a possible D gene (7 bases). The CDR3 has 15 residues. Germline V gene sequence: CDR1 MNHEY, CDR2 SMNVEV (reference sequence). The V and J ends lost 5 bases and 4 bases respectively, with 18 bases between them.

CDR3 DNA: TGTGCCAGCAGCCCAAGGGGAGATCAGCCCCAGCATTTT. Its protein is CASSPRGDQPQHF. The rearrangement uses TRBV6-5 and TRBJ1-5; tentative D call: TRBD1 (5 bases). Per the germline V gene, CDR1 is MNHEY and CDR2 is SVGAGI. This CDR3 is built from 13 residues. Trimming pared 6 bases from V and 5 bases from J, leaving 11 bases between.

This clone was observed a single time. This chain uses TRBV4-2 with TRBJ2-7; D remains unclear. This CDR3 spans 14 amino acids. Trimming took 0 bases from V and 1 from J, leaving 7 bases between them. Germline V gives CDR1 LGHNA, CDR2 YNFKEQ. The CDR3, as DNA: TGTGCCAGCAGCCAAGATACAGCTTCCTACGAGCAGTACTTC. It codes for CASSQDTASYEQYF.

This chain joins TRBV25-1 and TRBJ1-2; D is possibly TRBD1 (5 bases). Germline CDR1 reads MGHDK; CDR2 reads SYGVNS. Trimming took 1 base from V and 4 from J, leaving 13 bases between them. CDR3 length: 15 residues. CDR3 DNA: TGTGCCAGCAGTGAATTAGGTCCAGGGTCCTATGGCTACACCTTC. Its protein product is CASSELGPGSYGYTF.

The gene calls are TRBV4-3 and TRBJ1-2; D is perhaps TRBD1 (5 bases). The CDR3 is made up of 16 amino acids. Trimming shortened V by 2 bases and J by 8 bases, and 21 bases separated the two germline ends. CDR1 and CDR2 (germline): LGHNA, YSLEER. The CDR3 nucleotides read TGCGCCAGCAGCCAACCTTTGGGGCAGGGATCCTCGGGCTACACCTTC. Amino acids: CASSQPLGQGSSGYTF.

This clone was seen a few times. The chain is built from TRBV2 and TRBJ2-1; 10 bases map to TRBD1. V gave up 5 bases and J gave up 6 bases; unmatched junction bases: 4. The CDR3 is 14 amino acids. Germline CDR1 is SNHLY and CDR2 is FYNNEI. CDR3 protein: CASSSTGGLNEQFF. The CDR3 DNA is TGTGCCAGCAGTTCGACAGGGGGCCTCAATGAGCAGTTCTTC.

This clone appeared a few times. V usage is TRBV14 and J usage is TRBJ2-7; D is perhaps TRBD1 or TRBD2 (5 bases each). Germline-derived CDR1 and CDR2 are SGHDN and FVKESK. Trimming took off 4 bases at V and 6 bases at J, with 19 bases between the two ends. This CDR3 contains 15 residues. The DNA for the CDR3 is TGTGCCAGCAGCCTCGAACGGAGTCGAGGGGCCGAGCAGTACTTC. Its translation: CASSLERSRGAEQYF.

The V call is TRBV10-2, the J call TRBJ2-3, with 8 bases fitting TRBD2. J was trimmed by 4 bases and V by 10 bases; bases with no gene match: 10. Germline assignment: CDR1 WSHSY and CDR2 SAAADI. The CDR3 loop spans 14 amino acids. CDR3 bases: TGCGCCACGGGGGGGGAGAGCCGGTCAGATACGCAGTATTTT. This encodes CATGGESRSDTQYF.

The chain is built from TRBV29-1 and TRBJ2-1; D remains unclear. Germline CDR1 reads SQVTM; CDR2 reads ANQGSEA. The CDR3 is 11 amino acids. V shed 4 bases and J shed 9 bases, with 10 bases lying between them. The CDR3 DNA follows: TGCAGCGTTGCGGACGTGGGTGAGCAGTTCTTC. Encoded protein: CSVADVGEQFF.

V gene TRBV27 combines with J gene TRBJ2-5; D might be TRBD2 (5 bases). CDR1 MNHEY and CDR2 SMNVEV come from the germline V gene (reference sequence). The CDR3 totals 13 residues. V gave up 5 bases and J gave up 5 bases, with 12 bases separating them. CDR3 sequence (DNA): TGTGCCAGCAGTCTGGTATGGAGGGAGACCCAGTACTTC. Amino acids: CASSLVWRETQYF.

The V and J genes are TRBV2 and TRBJ2-3; D uncertain. Germline V gene lookup returns CDR1 SNHLY and CDR2 FYNNEI. V was shortened by 3 bases and J by 3 bases, with 10 bases between the two germline ends. The CDR3 is made up of 14 amino acids. The CDR3 spells CASSDGLLTDTQYF. The CDR3 coding sequence is TGTGCCAGCAGTGATGGCCTGCTAACAGATACGCAGTATTTT. Full variable domain (missing parts from reference TRBV2 and TRBJ2-3): EPEVTQTPSHQVTQMGQEVILRCVPISNHLYFYWYRQILGQKVEFLVSFYNNEISEKSEIFDDQFSVERPDGSNFTLKIRSTKLEDSAMYFCASSDGLLTDTQYFGPGTRLTVL.

The CDR3 spells CATSRGPTGTGTSQYF. In nucleotides, the CDR3 is TGTGCCACCAGCAGAGGACCCACCGGGACAGGGACCTCGCAGTATTTT. This sequence joins TRBV15 and TRBJ2-3, with TRBD1 matching 9 bases. Germline lookup yields CDR1 LNHNV and CDR2 YYDKDF (reference sequence). The trim removed 1 base at V and 10 bases at J, leaving 12 bases unmatched. The CDR3 has 16 amino acids.

The CDR3 DNA reads TGTGCCAGCTCACCAACCCGGGATCTCATTCAGCCCCAGCATTTT. Its protein is CASSPTRDLIQPQHF. V and J are TRBV18 and TRBJ1-5; D gene ambiguous. V lost 2 bases and J lost 6, with 14 bases in between. The germline V gene encodes CDR1 KGHSH and CDR2 LQKENI. The CDR3 runs 15 residues.

This chain uses TRBV7-9 with TRBJ1-4; D is uncertain. The CDR3 length is 14 residues. Trimming cost V 1 base and J 4 bases, with 7 bases left between them. Germline-derived CDR1 and CDR2 are SEHNR and FQNEAQ (reference sequence). The chain's CDR3 is CASSLEGFNEKLFF. The CDR3 DNA reads as TGTGCCAGCAGCTTAGAGGGATTTAATGAAAAACTGTTTTTT.

V is TRBV6-6 and J is TRBJ1-6; maybe TRBD1 (5 bases). Germline-derived CDR1 and CDR2 are MNHNY and SVGAGI (reference sequence). CDR3 length: 16 residues. V shed 4 bases and J shed 8 bases, with 18 bases lying between them. DNA of the CDR3: TGTGCCAGCAGTTCAACCCGGGACCCGGGCCATTCACCCCTCCACTTT. It translates to CASSSTRDPGHSPLHF.

As to this clone: The sample has other DNA sequences that encode this CDR3 too. This rearrangement joins TRBV27 to TRBJ1-2; 7 bases map to TRBD1. Trimming cost V 5 bases and J 9 bases; bases outside gene matches: 3. Germline V CDR1 and CDR2: MNHEY, SMNVEV (reference sequence). The CDR3 runs to 11 residues. CDR3: CASSRGGSYTF. The DNA for the CDR3 is TGTGCCAGCAGTCGAGGGGGCAGCTACACCTTC.

The genes are TRBV7-2 and TRBJ1-2; 7 nucleotides align to TRBD1. The V and J ends lost 5 bases and 6 bases, in that order; junction bases with no gene match: 6. The CDR3 is 13 amino acids. Germline CDR1 reads SGHTA; CDR2 reads FQGNSA. In DNA, the CDR3 is TGTGCCAGCAGCCCCAGGGGGTTGGATGGCTACACCTTC. Its protein is CASSPRGLDGYTF.

This rearrangement joins TRBV11-3 to TRBJ2-5; 9 nucleotides line up with TRBD1. CDR1 SGHNT and CDR2 YENEEA come from the germline V gene. This CDR3 spans 15 amino acids. After removal of 6 bases from V and 1 base from J, the junction contained 6 bases not matched to a gene. Here the CDR3 reads CASSRGTGFQETQYF. The CDR3 nucleotides read TGTGCCAGCAGTCGAGGGACAGGGTTCCAAGAGACCCAGTACTTC.

The chain recombines TRBV7-3 with TRBJ1-1; 10 nucleotides match TRBD1. V was pared by 5 bases and J by 4 bases, with 1 base of the junction left unmatched. Germline CDR1 is SGHTA and CDR2 is FQGTGA. There are 13 residues in the CDR3. In DNA, the CDR3 is TGTGCCAGCAGCCGGACAGGGGGCACTGAAGCTTTCTTT. Translating it yields CASSRTGGTEAFF.

This clone was observed a handful of times. This chain connects TRBV5-4 to TRBJ1-1; 9 nucleotides line up with TRBD1. V was pared by 0 bases and J by 2 bases, with 5 bases of the junction left unmatched. The CDR3 is 16 residues long. Germline CDR1 is SGHNT and CDR2 is YYREEE (reference sequence). The CDR3 reads CASSLGSGQGNTEAFF. CDR3 in DNA: TGTGCCAGCAGCTTGGGATCGGGACAGGGCAACACTGAAGCTTTCTTT.